This TCR beta chain was captured by sequencing in a study of cytomegalovirus exposure and HLA in healthy donors. Germline CDR1 and CDR2: LNHDA and SQIVND (reference sequence). Trimming took off 6 bases at V and 5 bases at J, with 15 bases between the two ends. CDR3 length: 14 amino acids. A multiplex PCR was run with 60 Vbeta primers and 13 Jbeta primers. Method: immunoSEQ multiplex PCR; TCRdb's copy keeps in-frame clones and lacks some. This sample carries some 190,000 clones, 75% to 85% of them seen once, and the ten largest clones take approximately 1.4%. Study conclusions and caveats: Follow-up analysis seemed to connect common viral pathogens with several of the most significant clusters identified. According to the study, roughly 180 TCR beta chains were cytomegalovirus-associated.

On this clone itself: Its antigen is currently unknown.

This TCR was sampled from a woman aged 45-65 years in good health and CMV-seronegative. Sequencing used PBMCs. The J gene is TRBJ2-3, the V gene TRBV19, with D possibly TRBD1 on 6 matching bases. CDR3 loop: CASRPTGSRDTQYF. The CDR3 DNA reads as TGTGCCAGTAGGCCCACAGGGTCACGAGATACGCAGTATTTT.